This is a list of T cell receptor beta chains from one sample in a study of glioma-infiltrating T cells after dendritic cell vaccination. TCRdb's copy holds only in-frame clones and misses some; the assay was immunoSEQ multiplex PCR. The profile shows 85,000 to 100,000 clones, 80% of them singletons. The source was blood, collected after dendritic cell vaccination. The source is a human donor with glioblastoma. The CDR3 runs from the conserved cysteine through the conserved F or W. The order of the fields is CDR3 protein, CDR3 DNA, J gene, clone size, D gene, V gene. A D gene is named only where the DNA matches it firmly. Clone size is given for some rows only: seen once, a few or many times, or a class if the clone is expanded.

CASWEGDTDTQYF,TGTGCCAGCTGGGAGGGGGACACAGATACGCAGTATTTT,TRBJ2-3,-,-,TRBV28
CASSASGGRTEAFF,TGTGCCAGTAGTGCCTCAGGGGGCCGGACTGAAGCTTTCTTT,TRBJ1-1,once,TRBD1,TRBV19
CASSSSGAYNEQFF,TGTGCCAGCAGCTCTAGCGGGGCCTACAATGAGCAGTTCTTC,TRBJ2-1,-,TRBD2,TRBV7-2
CASSLSGTIEETQYF,TGCGCCAGCAGCTTGAGTGGGACTATCGAAGAGACCCAGTACTTC,TRBJ2-5,once,TRBD2,TRBV5-1
CASSMGQGYMNTEAFF,TGTGCCAGTAGTATGGGGCAGGGATATATGAACACTGAAGCTTTCTTT,TRBJ1-1,-,-,TRBV19
CASSYSGTNDRWKYF,TGTGCCAGCAGTTACTCCGGGACTAACGACCGGTGGAAGTATTTT,TRBJ2-3,-,TRBD2,TRBV6-5
CASSSGTSGYNEQFF,TGTGCCAGCAGCTCCGGGACTAGCGGTTACAATGAGCAGTTCTTC,TRBJ2-1,once,TRBD2,TRBV11-2
CASSLVLRETQYF,TGTGCCAGCAGCTTAGTCCTGAGAGAGACCCAGTACTTC,TRBJ2-5,once,-,TRBV7-9
CATQLTGTTVTGELFF,TGTGCCACCCAACTAACCGGGACTACCGTAACCGGGGAGCTGTTTTTT,TRBJ2-2,-,TRBD2,TRBV7-8
CASSFGRTPFNYGYTF,TGTGCCAGCAGCTTCGGGAGGACACCCTTTAACTATGGCTACACCTTC,TRBJ1-2,-,-,TRBV5-6
CASSYRDRGNQPQHF,TGTGCCAGCAGTTATAGGGACAGGGGCAATCAGCCCCAGCATTTT,TRBJ1-5,-,TRBD1,TRBV6-6
CASSLVGAGAQRYGYTF,TGTGCCAGCAGCTTGGTGGGGGCAGGGGCCCAACGTTATGGCTACACCTTC,TRBJ1-2,-,-,TRBV5-8
CASSSNPGGANEKLFF,TGCGCCAGCAGCTCAAATCCCGGGGGGGCTAATGAAAAACTGTTTTTT,TRBJ1-4,-,-,TRBV5-1
CASRRPLKETQYF,TGTGCCAGCAGGCGTCCCCTAAAAGAGACCCAGTACTTC,TRBJ2-5,once,-,TRBV28
CASSHRAGVVETQYF,TGCGCCAGCAGCCACCGCGCGGGGGTAGTAGAGACCCAGTACTTC,TRBJ2-5,-,TRBD2,TRBV4-1
CASSLQGVYRGYTF,TGTGCCAGCAGCTTACAGGGTGTCTACAGAGGCTACACCTTC,TRBJ1-2,-,-,TRBV5-6
CASSVGGTTSGGWLYF,TGTGCCAGCAGCGTGGGAGGCACTACTAGCGGGGGCTGGCTGTACTTC,TRBJ2-7,-,TRBD2,TRBV9
CASSPWDRSYEQYF,TGTGCCAGCTCACCATGGGACAGAAGCTACGAGCAGTACTTC,TRBJ2-7,-,TRBD1,TRBV18
CASSEGLEDTQPQHF,TGTGCCAGCAGTGAAGGTCTAGAGGACACTCAGCCCCAGCATTTT,TRBJ1-5,-,-,TRBV2
CASSLVAEGGRGYNEQFF,TGTGCCAGCAGCTTAGTAGCGGAGGGGGGGCGGGGCTACAATGAGCAGTTCTTC,TRBJ2-1,few,-,TRBV7-8
CASSLVAGKSGELFF,TGCGCCAGCAGCTTGGTGGCAGGGAAATCCGGGGAGCTGTTTTTT,TRBJ2-2,once,-,TRBV5-1
CASRTGTGTGQPQHF,TGTGCCAGTAGAACGGGGACAGGGACGGGTCAGCCCCAGCATTTT,TRBJ1-5,-,TRBD1,TRBV19
CASSEQANQPQHF,TGTGCCAGCAGTGAACAGGCGAATCAGCCCCAGCATTTT,TRBJ1-5,few,-,TRBV2
CASSLEFRTGKNYGYTF,TGCGCCAGCAGCTTGGAATTCCGGACCGGGAAAAACTATGGCTACACCTTC,TRBJ1-2,-,-,TRBV5-1
CASGRLAGDLETQYF,TGTGCCAGCGGGCGACTAGCGGGAGACCTTGAGACCCAGTACTTC,TRBJ2-5,-,TRBD2,TRBV11-2
CASSIRTGTSHEQFF,TGTGCCAGTAGTATCCGGACCGGGACTTCCCATGAGCAGTTCTTC,TRBJ2-1,-,-,TRBV19
CASSPETGNTEAFF,TGTGCCAGCTCACCAGAGACAGGTAACACTGAAGCTTTCTTT,TRBJ1-1,-,-,TRBV18
CASSFSRGSGNTIYF,TGCGCCAGCAGCTTCTCCAGGGGCTCTGGAAACACCATATATTTT,TRBJ1-3,-,-,TRBV5-1
CASSLEGQQETQYF,TGTGCCAGCAGCTTGGAAGGACAACAAGAGACCCAGTACTTC,TRBJ2-5,few,-,TRBV5-4
CASSVGPGGFNEKLFF,TGTGCCAGCAGCGTAGGTCCGGGGGGGTTTAATGAAAAACTGTTTTTT,TRBJ1-4,-,-,TRBV9
CASSIGQQVYTF,TGTGCCAGTAGTATAGGACAGCAGGTCTACACCTTC,TRBJ1-2,-,-,TRBV19
CASSHGRGATDTQYF,TGTGCCAGCAGCCATGGCAGGGGGGCCACAGATACGCAGTATTTT,TRBJ2-3,-,-,TRBV28
CASSFRGTDTQYF,TGTGCCAGCAGCTTCCGGGGGACAGATACGCAGTATTTT,TRBJ2-3,-,-,TRBV27
CAISKPGTLIYEQYF,TGTGCCATCAGTAAACCCGGGACTCTAATCTACGAGCAGTACTTC,TRBJ2-7,-,-,TRBV10-3
CASSVENTSGANVLTF,TGTGCCAGCAGCGTAGAAAACACCTCTGGGGCCAACGTCCTGACTTTC,TRBJ2-6,-,-,TRBV9
CASSLVPGVEAFF,TGTGCCAGCAGCTTAGTCCCAGGGGTTGAAGCTTTCTTT,TRBJ1-1,-,-,TRBV7-3
CASNRDRVNTEAFF,TGTGCCAGCAACCGGGACAGGGTGAACACTGAAGCTTTCTTT,TRBJ1-1,few,TRBD1,TRBV6-5
CASSLYRVRMNTEAFF,TGTGCCAGCAGCTTATACAGGGTCCGAATGAACACTGAAGCTTTCTTT,TRBJ1-1,-,-,TRBV7-8
CSVSFTTGPGNTIYF,TGCAGCGTCTCCTTCACGACAGGGCCGGGAAACACCATATATTTT,TRBJ1-3,-,TRBD1,TRBV29-1